What follows are 10 T cell receptor beta chains derived from one specimen sequenced in a study of CD8+CD57+ T cells in acquired aplastic anemia. By flow cytometry, patients selected for sequencing had shown an expansion of CD8+CD57+ cells. Profiling that covered TCR beta VDJ and CDR3 relied on genomic DNA as its template. TCRdb reprocessed the reads via MiXCR and lists one record per CDR3 protein. The top ten clones hold under 60% of a sample with about 160,000 distinct CDR3 sequences, 70% to 75% of them seen once. Sequencing was carried out using sorted CD4+, CD8+, or CD8+CD57+ T cells (not recorded which) from PBMCs. The receptors here all came from a human donor with aplastic anemia.

In regard to this clonotype: Its ends do not fully match the called genes, so a read error is possible. This sequence joins TRBV20-1 and TRBJ2-3; 8 bases fit TRBD1. This CDR3 spans 14 amino acids. Looked up from germline, CDR1 is DFQATT and CDR2 is SNEGSKA (reference sequence). Here the CDR3 reads CSAGEQGVTDTQYF. In nucleotides, the CDR3 is TGCAGTGCTGGAGAACAGGGGGTCACAGATACGCAGTATTTT.

The chain couples TRBV12-3 or TRBV12-4 to TRBJ2-1; D remains unclear. This CDR3 spans 12 amino acids. The germline V and J ends were trimmed by 6 bases and 5 bases, with 8 bases remaining between them. The CDR3 coding sequence is TGTGCCAGCAGCGTACAGAACAATGAGCAGTTCTTC. Its protein product is CASSVQNNEQFF.

This chain's CDR3 is CASSLGIGGGQPQHF. Here the CDR3 DNA reads TGTGCCAGCAGCTTAGGAATAGGGGGAGGTCAGCCCCAGCATTTT. The V and J genes are TRBV7-8 and TRBJ1-5; weak D call: TRBD1 (6 bases). The CDR3 is 15 residues long. Per the germline V gene, CDR1 is SGHVS and CDR2 is FQNEAQ. Trimming left V 1 base short and J 6 bases short, with 13 bases between.

V usage is TRBV5-1 and J usage is TRBJ1-6; the match to TRBD1 covers 7 bases. This CDR3 contains 13 residues. Germline V gives CDR1 SGHRS, CDR2 YFSETQ. V was clipped by 3 bases and J by 8 bases; unmatched bases: 2. The CDR3 DNA reads as TGCGCCAGCAGCTGGGACAGCGATTCACCCCTCCACTTT. This encodes CASSWDSDSPLHF.

In its sample, this clonotype was seen a few times. The V and J genes are TRBV14 and TRBJ2-7; 7 nucleotides match TRBD1. CDR3 size: 11 residues. J gave up 10 bases and V 6 bases, and 6 bases lay outside the gene matches. Germline V gene data show CDR1 as SGHDN and CDR2 as FVKESK. The CDR3 sequence is CASSDAGGQYF. The CDR3 region has the DNA TGTGCCAGCAGTGACGCAGGGGGTCAGTACTTC.

This clonotype was counted once. This chain uses TRBV10-3 with TRBJ2-3, with D hard to call. The CDR3 loop spans 16 amino acids. Germline assignment: CDR1 ENHRY and CDR2 SYGVKD. Trimming shortened V by 4 bases and J by 6 bases, and 20 bases separated the two germline ends. The CDR3: CAISAVIGATRDTQYF. CDR3 DNA sequence: TGTGCCATCAGTGCGGTGATCGGCGCTACGAGGGATACGCAGTATTTT.

The V call is TRBV2, the J call TRBJ1-1, with D maybe TRBD1 (5 bases). V lost 7 bases and J lost 1, with 16 bases in between. The CDR3 extends over 15 amino acids. Germline values: CDR1 SNHLY, CDR2 FYNNEI. The CDR3 nucleotides read TGTGCCAGCACGGGACGGCTCCGGTCGAACACTGAAGCTTTCTTT. This codes for CASTGRLRSNTEAFF.

CDR3 sequence: CAISDGGRSFSDNEQFF. The CDR3 DNA reads as TGTGCCATCAGTGATGGAGGCAGATCCTTTTCGGACAATGAGCAGTTCTTC. This chain connects TRBV10-3 to TRBJ2-1; D may be TRBD2 (5 bases). With 3 bases removed from V and 5 bases from J, the gap between germline ends came to 20 bases. The CDR3 sequence is 17 residues long. The germline CDR1 and CDR2 sequences are ENHRY and SYGVKD.

The rearrangement links TRBV7-2 to TRBJ2-3; D possibly matches TRBD1 or TRBD2 (6 bases each). The CDR3 sequence is 14 residues long. CDR1 and CDR2 (germline): SGHTA, FQGNSA. V was pared by 5 bases and J by 6 bases, with 15 bases between. The CDR3 protein is CASSPDTGRDTQYF. CDR3 DNA sequence: TGTGCCAGCAGCCCCGATACAGGGAGGGATACGCAGTATTTT.

The V and J genes are TRBV7-2 and TRBJ1-1, with unresolved D. The CDR3 covers 13 residues. Germline assignment: CDR1 SGHTA and CDR2 FQGNSA. Trimming took 1 base from V and 3 from J, leaving 6 bases between them. The CDR3 reads CASSLGAYTEAFF. CDR3 DNA: TGTGCCAGCAGCTTAGGGGCCTACACTGAAGCTTTCTTT.